Given below is one T cell receptor beta chain in context. Time point denoted: persistent/refractory GD, antithyroid drugs over 5 years with positive TRAb. Extracted RNA from PBMCs served as the source of the TCR library. Patients were from an endocrinology department in Xi'an, China. These data originate in a study of regulatory T cells in long-lasting Graves disease. CDR1 is SGHRS and CDR2 is YFSETQ in the germline V gene. With 0 bases removed from V and 5 bases from J, the gap between germline ends came to 18 bases. The CDR3 covers 16 residues. With iRepertoire HTBI primers and Arm-PCR of CDR3 regions, TCR beta libraries were built. Each CDR3 protein is one row after TCRdb ran MiXCR on the multiplex PCR reads. In the table there are hundreds of thousands of distinct CDR3 sequences, less than 25% of which are singletons.

The sample consisted of peripheral blood mononuclear cells (PBMCs), taken when the disease was refractory, from a patient treated with antithyroid drugs. The clonotype originates from a female donor with Graves disease. The chain carries TRBV5-1 and TRBJ2-7, with D possibly being TRBD1 or TRBD2 (5 bases each). The CDR3 DNA sequence: TGCGCCAGCAGCTTGGGCCTCCGGGACCGACACCACGAGCAGTACTTC. It specifies CASSLGLRDRHHEQYF.